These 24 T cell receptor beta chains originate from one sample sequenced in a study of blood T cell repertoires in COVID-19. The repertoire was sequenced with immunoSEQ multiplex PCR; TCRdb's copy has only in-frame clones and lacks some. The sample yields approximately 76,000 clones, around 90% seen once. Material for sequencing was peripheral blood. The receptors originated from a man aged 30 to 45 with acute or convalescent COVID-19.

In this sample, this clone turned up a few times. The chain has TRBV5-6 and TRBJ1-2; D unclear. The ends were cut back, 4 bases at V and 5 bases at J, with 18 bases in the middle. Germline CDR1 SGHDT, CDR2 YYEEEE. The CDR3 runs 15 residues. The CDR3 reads CASSEIAGLLYGYTF. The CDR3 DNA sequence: TGTGCCAGCAGCGAAATCGCGGGCCTCCTATATGGCTACACCTTC.

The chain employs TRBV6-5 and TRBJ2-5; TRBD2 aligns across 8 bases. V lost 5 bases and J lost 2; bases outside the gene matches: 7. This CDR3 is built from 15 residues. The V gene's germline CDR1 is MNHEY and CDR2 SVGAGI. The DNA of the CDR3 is TGTGCCAGCAGTACCCCGGGGGGGAAGCAAGAGACCCAGTACTTC. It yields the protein CASSTPGGKQETQYF.

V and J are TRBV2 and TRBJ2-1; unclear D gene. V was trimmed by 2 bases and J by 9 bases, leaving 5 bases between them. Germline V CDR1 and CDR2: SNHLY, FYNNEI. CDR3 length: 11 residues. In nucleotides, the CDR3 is TGTGCCAGCAGTGAAACCGGTGAGCAGTTCTTC. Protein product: CASSETGEQFF. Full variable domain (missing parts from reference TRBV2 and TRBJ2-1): EPEVTQTPSHQVTQMGQEVILRCVPISNHLYFYWYRQILGQKVEFLVSFYNNEISEKSEIFDDQFSVERPDGSNFTLKIRSTKLEDSAMYFCASSETGEQFFGPGTRLTVL.

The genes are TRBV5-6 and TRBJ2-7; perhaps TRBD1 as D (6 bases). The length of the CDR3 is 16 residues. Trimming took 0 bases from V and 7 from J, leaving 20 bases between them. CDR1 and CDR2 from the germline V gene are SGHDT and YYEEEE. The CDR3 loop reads CASSLAGTPLQLEQYF. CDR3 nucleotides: TGTGCCAGCAGCTTGGCCGGGACACCTTTGCAGCTTGAGCAGTACTTC.

This CDR3 is CSAPEYNEQFF. CDR3 DNA sequence: TGCAGTGCTCCGGAGTACAATGAGCAGTTCTTC. V and J are TRBV20-1 and TRBJ2-1; D is ambiguous. The germline gives CDR1 DFQATT, CDR2 SNEGSKA (reference sequence). V shed 5 bases and J shed 4 bases, with 6 bases lying between them. CDR3 length: 11 residues.

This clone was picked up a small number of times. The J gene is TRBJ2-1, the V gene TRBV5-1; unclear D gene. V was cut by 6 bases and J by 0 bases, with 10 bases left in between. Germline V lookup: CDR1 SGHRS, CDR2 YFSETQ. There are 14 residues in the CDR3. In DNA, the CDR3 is TGCGCCAGCACCAGCCGGAGCTCCTACAATGAGCAGTTCTTC. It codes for CASTSRSSYNEQFF.

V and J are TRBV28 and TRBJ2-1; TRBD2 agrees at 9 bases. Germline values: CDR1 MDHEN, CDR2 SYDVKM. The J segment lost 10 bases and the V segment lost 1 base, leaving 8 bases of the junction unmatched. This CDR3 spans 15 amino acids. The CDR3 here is CASSLSSGIPPEQFF. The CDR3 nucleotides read TGTGCCAGCAGTTTATCTAGCGGGATTCCCCCAGAGCAGTTCTTC.

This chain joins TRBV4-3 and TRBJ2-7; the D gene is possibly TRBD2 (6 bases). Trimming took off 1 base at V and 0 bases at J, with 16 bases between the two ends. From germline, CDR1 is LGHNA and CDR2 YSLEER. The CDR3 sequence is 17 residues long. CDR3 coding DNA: TGCGCCAGCAGCCAAGTTTTGGTAGCGGACCCCTCCTACGAGCAGTACTTC. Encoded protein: CASSQVLVADPSYEQYF.

CDR3 loop: CASRFRGLTEAFF. The CDR3 DNA reads TGTGCCAGCAGATTCAGGGGGCTCACTGAAGCTTTCTTT. This chain uses TRBV2 with TRBJ1-1, with 8 positions matching TRBD1. V shed 6 bases, J shed 4 bases, and the junction held 4 bases outside the gene matches. The CDR3 spans 13 residues. Germline CDR1 reads SNHLY; CDR2 reads FYNNEI.

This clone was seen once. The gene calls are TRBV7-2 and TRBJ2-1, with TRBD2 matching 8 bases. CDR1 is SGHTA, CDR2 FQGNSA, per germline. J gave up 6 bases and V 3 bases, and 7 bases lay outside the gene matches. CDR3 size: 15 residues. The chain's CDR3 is CASSFQGLGSNEQFF. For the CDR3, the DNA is TGTGCCAGCAGCTTTCAGGGACTAGGGTCCAATGAGCAGTTCTTC.

The CDR3 nucleotides are TGTGCCAGTAGTGCCGGGACTTCAGAGACCCAGTACTTC. Residues: CASSAGTSETQYF. The rearrangement links TRBV19 to TRBJ2-5, with D possibly being TRBD2 (6 bases). There are 13 residues in the CDR3. The V gene lost 5 bases and the J gene lost 4 bases, with 11 bases spanning the gap. Germline lookup yields CDR1 LNHDA and CDR2 SQIVND (reference sequence).

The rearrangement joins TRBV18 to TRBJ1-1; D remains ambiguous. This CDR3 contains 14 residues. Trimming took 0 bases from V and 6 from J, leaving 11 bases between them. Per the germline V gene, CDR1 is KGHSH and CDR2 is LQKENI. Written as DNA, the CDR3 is TGTGCCAGCTCACCACCCGAGGTATGGCCTGAAGCTTTCTTT. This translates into CASSPPEVWPEAFF.

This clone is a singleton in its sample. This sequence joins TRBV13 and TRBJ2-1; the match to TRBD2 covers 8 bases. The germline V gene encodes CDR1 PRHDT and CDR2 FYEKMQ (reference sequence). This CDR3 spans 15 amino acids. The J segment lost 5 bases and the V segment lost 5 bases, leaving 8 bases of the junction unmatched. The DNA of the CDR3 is TGTGCCAGCAGCCCTATAGGACTAGCTAACAATGAGCAGTTCTTC. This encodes CASSPIGLANNEQFF.

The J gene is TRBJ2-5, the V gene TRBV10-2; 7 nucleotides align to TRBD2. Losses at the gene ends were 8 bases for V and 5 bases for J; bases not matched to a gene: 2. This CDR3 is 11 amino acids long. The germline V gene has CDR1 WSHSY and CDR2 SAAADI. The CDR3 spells CASGRGETQYF. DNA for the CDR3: TGCGCCAGCGGGAGGGGTGAGACCCAGTACTTC.

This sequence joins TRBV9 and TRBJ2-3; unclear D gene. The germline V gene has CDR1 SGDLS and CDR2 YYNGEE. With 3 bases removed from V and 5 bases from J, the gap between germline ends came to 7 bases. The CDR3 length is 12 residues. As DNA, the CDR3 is TGTGCCAGCAGCGGGCCCAAAGATACGCAGTATTTT. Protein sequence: CASSGPKDTQYF.

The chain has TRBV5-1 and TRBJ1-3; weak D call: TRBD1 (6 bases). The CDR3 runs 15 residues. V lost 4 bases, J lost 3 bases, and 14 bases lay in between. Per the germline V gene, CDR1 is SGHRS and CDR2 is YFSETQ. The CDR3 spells CASSPGHSDGNTIYF. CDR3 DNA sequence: TGCGCCAGCAGCCCGGGACATTCGGATGGAAACACCATATATTTT.

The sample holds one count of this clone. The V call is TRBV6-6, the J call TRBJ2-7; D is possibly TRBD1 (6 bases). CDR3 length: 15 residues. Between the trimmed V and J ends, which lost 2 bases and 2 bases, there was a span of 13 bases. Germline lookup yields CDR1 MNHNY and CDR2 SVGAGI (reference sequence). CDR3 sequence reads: CASSYPERQAYEQYF. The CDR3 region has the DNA TGTGCCAGCAGTTACCCCGAGCGACAGGCCTACGAGCAGTACTTC.

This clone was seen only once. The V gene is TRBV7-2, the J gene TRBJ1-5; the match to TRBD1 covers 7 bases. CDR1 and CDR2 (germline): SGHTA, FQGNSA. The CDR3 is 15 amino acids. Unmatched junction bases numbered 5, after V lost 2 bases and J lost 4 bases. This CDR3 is CASSLNRGSNQPQHF. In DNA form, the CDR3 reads TGTGCCAGCAGCTTAAACAGGGGAAGTAATCAGCCCCAGCATTTT.

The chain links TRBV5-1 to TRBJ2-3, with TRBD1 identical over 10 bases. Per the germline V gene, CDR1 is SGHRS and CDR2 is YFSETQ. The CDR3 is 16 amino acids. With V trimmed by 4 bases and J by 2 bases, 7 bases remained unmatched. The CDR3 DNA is TGCGCCAGCAGCCAACTGGGACAGGGGTCCACAGATACGCAGTATTTT. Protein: CASSQLGQGSTDTQYF.

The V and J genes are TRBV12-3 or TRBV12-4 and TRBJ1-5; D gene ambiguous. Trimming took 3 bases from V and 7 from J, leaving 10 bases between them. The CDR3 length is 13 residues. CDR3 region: CASSFDREQPQHF. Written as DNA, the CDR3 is TGTGCCAGCAGTTTTGATCGGGAACAGCCCCAGCATTTT.

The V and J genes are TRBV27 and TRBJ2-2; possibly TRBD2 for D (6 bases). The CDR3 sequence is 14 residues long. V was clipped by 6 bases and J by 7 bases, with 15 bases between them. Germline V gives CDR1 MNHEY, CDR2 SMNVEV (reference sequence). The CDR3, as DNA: TGTGCCAGCAGGAATGGAGGGCCGGTCGGGGAGCTGTTTTTT. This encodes CASRNGGPVGELFF.

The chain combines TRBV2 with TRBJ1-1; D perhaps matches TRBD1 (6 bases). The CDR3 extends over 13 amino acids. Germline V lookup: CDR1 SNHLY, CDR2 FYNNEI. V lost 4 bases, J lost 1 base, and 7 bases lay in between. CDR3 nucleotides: TGTGCCAGCAGTGGCAGGGGGAACACTGAAGCTTTCTTT. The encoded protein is CASSGRGNTEAFF.

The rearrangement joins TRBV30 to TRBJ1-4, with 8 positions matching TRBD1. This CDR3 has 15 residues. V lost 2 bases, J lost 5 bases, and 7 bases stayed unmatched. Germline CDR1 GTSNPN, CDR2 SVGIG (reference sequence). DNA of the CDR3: TGTGCCTGGAGTAGAACGGGACAGGAAAATGAAAAACTGTTTTTT. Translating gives CAWSRTGQENEKLFF.

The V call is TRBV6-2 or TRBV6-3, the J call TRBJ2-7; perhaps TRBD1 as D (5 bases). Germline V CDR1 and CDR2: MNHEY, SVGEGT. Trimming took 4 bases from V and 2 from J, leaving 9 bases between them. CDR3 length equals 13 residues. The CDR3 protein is CASSSTDTYEQYF. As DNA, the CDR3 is TGTGCCAGCAGTTCGACAGATACCTACGAGCAGTACTTC.